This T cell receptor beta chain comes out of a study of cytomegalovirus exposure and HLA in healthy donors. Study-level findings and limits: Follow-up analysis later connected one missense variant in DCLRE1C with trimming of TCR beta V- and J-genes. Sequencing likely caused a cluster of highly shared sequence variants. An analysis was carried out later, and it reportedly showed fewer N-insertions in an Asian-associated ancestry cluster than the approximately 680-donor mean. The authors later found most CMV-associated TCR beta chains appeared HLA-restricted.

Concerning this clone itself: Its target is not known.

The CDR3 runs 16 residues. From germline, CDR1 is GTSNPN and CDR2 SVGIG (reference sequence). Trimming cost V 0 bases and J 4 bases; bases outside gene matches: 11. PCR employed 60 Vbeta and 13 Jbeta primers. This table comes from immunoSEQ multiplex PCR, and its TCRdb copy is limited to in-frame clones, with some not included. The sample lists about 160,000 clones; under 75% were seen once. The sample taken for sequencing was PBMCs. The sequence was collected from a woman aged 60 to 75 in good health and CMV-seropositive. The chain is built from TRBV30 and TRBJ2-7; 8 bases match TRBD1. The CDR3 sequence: CAWSVRGSGQVYEQYF. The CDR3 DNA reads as TGTGCCTGGAGTGTACGAGGGTCGGGACAGGTGTACGAGCAGTACTTC.